The entry below gives a single T cell receptor (beta chain) sequence along with its context. Its antigen is not known. The CDR3 length is 15 residues. V shed 5 bases, J shed 6 bases, and the junction held 5 bases outside the gene matches. Germline V gene lookup returns CDR1 MNHEY and CDR2 SMNVEV (reference sequence). The data originate from a study of vaccination effects on CD4 cells after COVID-19. Study-level background: Antigen-specific CD4+ T cells expanded by the ViraFEST assay with viral peptide pools were then sequenced. Median timing of post-vaccine samples was 72 days after the second dose. Study findings and constraints: Long after vaccination, the clones induced by infection and by vaccine shrank markedly in size.

TCRdb's copy holds only in-frame clones and misses some; the assay was immunoSEQ multiplex PCR. The sample has about 66,000 clones; roughly 81% are singletons. Following culture for about ten days, CD4+ T cells were isolated. Participants got two doses of BNT162b2 or mRNA-1273 vaccine. Nucleocapsid antibodies were negative in the vaccine recipients, who had never had SARS-CoV-2 infection. The rearrangement joins TRBV27 to TRBJ1-6; 9 positions agree with TRBD1. The sequence derives from a human donor who received a COVID-19 vaccine. The material sequenced was CD4+ T cells from PBMCs cultured without peptide, taken after COVID-19 vaccination. The chain's CDR3 is CASSHPGQGNSPLHF. In nucleotides, the CDR3 is TGTGCCAGCAGTCACCCGGGACAGGGTAATTCACCCCTCCACTTT.